This is a list of T cell receptor beta chains from one sample in a study of cytomegalovirus exposure and HLA in healthy donors. Profiling relied on immunoSEQ multiplex PCR, and the TCRdb table lists in-frame clones only, not all of them. The table for this sample gives 150,000 to 250,000 clones. Input material: PBMCs. These receptors came from a boy between 10 and 17 years old in good health and CMV-seronegative. The CDR3 runs from the conserved cysteine through the conserved F or W. The D gene is left open where the match is weak.

TRBV5-4,TRBD1,TRBJ1-1,TGTGCCAGCAGCTCAGGGGGCGAGAACACTGAAGCTTTCTTT,CASSSGGENTEAFF
TRBV7-2,TRBD1,TRBJ1-1,TGTGCCAGCAGCCAGAGACAGGGTCGATGGGACACTGAAGCTTTCTTT,CASSQRQGRWDTEAFF
TRBV9,TRBD2,TRBJ2-3,TGTGCCAGCAGCACCGGACTAGCGGGGGGGAGAGATACGCAGTATTTT,CASSTGLAGGRDTQYF
TRBV5-5,TRBD2,TRBJ2-3,TGTGCCAGCACCATACTAGCGGGGGGGCCTTCGGATACGCAGTATTTT,CASTILAGGPSDTQYF
TRBV20-1,TRBD1,TRBJ2-7,TGCAGTGCCGAGGGACAGGGCGAGCAGTACTTC,CSAEGQGEQYF
TRBV4-3,TRBD1,TRBJ2-1,TGCGCCAGCAGCCTAGAAAGTGGGACAGGGGGCAGTGAGCAGTTCTTC,CASSLESGTGGSEQFF
TRBV7-9,TRBD1,TRBJ2-5,TGTGCCAGCAGCGAGTTGGGACAGGGTGATGAGACCCAGTACTTC,CASSELGQGDETQYF
TRBV7-9,-,TRBJ2-7,TGTGCCAGCAGCGCGGACAGCGAGCAGTACTTC,CASSADSEQYF
TRBV5-6,-,TRBJ2-7,TGTGCCAGCTTCTCCAGGGACGAGCAGTACTTC,CASFSRDEQYF
TRBV6-5,TRBD2,TRBJ2-1,TGTGCCAGCAGCCCCACTAGCGGGGGGGCCACTGAGCAGTTCTTC,CASSPTSGGATEQFF
TRBV4-3,TRBD2,TRBJ2-3,TGCGCCAGCAGCCAGAGCGGGGGGGACACAGATACGCAGTATTTT,CASSQSGGDTDTQYF
TRBV7-3,-,TRBJ2-7,TGTGCCAGCAGCTTGGGACACTCCTACGAGCAGTACTTC,CASSLGHSYEQYF
TRBV15,TRBD1,TRBJ1-1,TGTGCCACCAGCACGGCCGGGACAGGGTTGAACACTGAAGCTTTCTTT,CATSTAGTGLNTEAFF
TRBV6-5,-,TRBJ2-7,TGTGCCAGCAGCTCTACAGGGATCGAGCAGTACTTC,CASSSTGIEQYF
TRBV5-6,TRBD1,TRBJ1-2,TGTGCCAGCAGCTTGGATCGCAGGGGGAATTATGGCTACACCTTC,CASSLDRRGNYGYTF
TRBV5-8,TRBD1,TRBJ2-7,TGTGCCAGCAGGCCAACAGGGGGCAGCTACGAGCAGTACTTC,CASRPTGGSYEQYF
TRBV7-9,-,TRBJ2-7,TGTGCCAGCAGCTTCTCAGGAATTAACGAGCAGTACTTC,CASSFSGINEQYF
TRBV6-5,TRBD1,TRBJ2-7,TGTGCCAGCTCCCTGAGGACAGGGGCTCCCTACGAGCAGTACTTC,CASSLRTGAPYEQYF
TRBV5-6,-,TRBJ1-2,TGTGCCAGCAGCCAACGGGGAGGGGAAGGCTACACCTTC,CASSQRGGEGYTF
TRBV19,-,TRBJ2-1,TGTGCCAGTAGTATAGATTCTTCAATCGGGCCAAGCCCAGGGGGGTATAATGAGCAGTTCTTC,CASSIDSSIGPSPGGYNEQFF
TRBV7-8,-,TRBJ2-7,TGTGCCAGCAGCCTACCTAGTTCGTTCGAAGGGGATTACGAGCAGTACTTC,CASSLPSSFEGDYEQYF
TRBV5-1,-,TRBJ1-3,TGCGCCAGCAGCTCAGACAGCGAGCCTGGAAACACCATATATTTT,CASSSDSEPGNTIYF
TRBV28,TRBD2,TRBJ2-7,TGTGCCAGCAGTTTCCTCCAGCGGGGGCGGACCTACGAGCAGTACTTC,CASSFLQRGRTYEQYF
TRBV10-2,TRBD1,TRBJ2-3,TGCGCCAGTCGAACCGGGACAGGGAATTCATGGACGCAGTATTTT,CASRTGTGNSWTQYF
TRBV5-1,-,TRBJ1-2,TGCGCCAGCAGCTTGGGTGGCGGTTCTAACTATGGCTACACCTTC,CASSLGGGSNYGYTF
TRBV30,TRBD1,TRBJ2-7,TGTGCCTCTTGGACAGGACTTACCTACGAGCAGTACTTC,CASWTGLTYEQYF
TRBV6-4,TRBD2,TRBJ2-3,TGTGCCAGCAGTGACTCCGGGGGGGCGCCCACAGATACGCAGTATTTT,CASSDSGGAPTDTQYF
TRBV30,TRBD2,TRBJ2-3,TGTGCCTGGAGTAGCGGGGGGGCGGTTGATACGCAGTATTTT,CAWSSGGAVDTQYF
TRBV5-4,-,TRBJ1-2,TGTGCCAGCAGCGACTCTTACTCTTCTAACTATGGCTACACCTTC,CASSDSYSSNYGYTF
TRBV27,-,TRBJ1-1,TGTGCCAGCAGTCCCTCAGGAGGGCTTGGGAACACTGAAGCTTTCTTT,CASSPSGGLGNTEAFF
TRBV7-9,-,TRBJ2-1,TGTGCCAGCAGCCCCTACTACAATGAGCAGTTCTTC,CASSPYYNEQFF
TRBV5-1,-,TRBJ2-5,TGCGCCAGCAGCTTAGCGAGCGAGACCCAGTACTTC,CASSLASETQYF
TRBV16,-,TRBJ1-1,TGTGCCAGCAGCCAATCGATTCAGTCTGAAGCTTTCTTT,CASSQSIQSEAFF
TRBV4-2,TRBD2,TRBJ2-1,TGTGCCAGCAGCCCCAGAACCGGGACTAGCGGCTACAATGAGCAGTTCTTC,CASSPRTGTSGYNEQFF
TRBV28,TRBD2,TRBJ2-1,TGTGCCTCAGTAGCGGGGGGGCCGGGTGAGCAGTTCTTC,CASVAGGPGEQFF
TRBV12-5,TRBD2,TRBJ2-1,TGTGCTAGTGGCCTGGGAGGGGAACGGTACAATGAGCAGTTCTTC,CASGLGGERYNEQFF
TRBV4-1,TRBD1,TRBJ1-5,TGCGCCAGCAGCCAAGGTTCAGGGGGACGAAATCAGCCCCAGCATTTT,CASSQGSGGRNQPQHF
TRBV19,-,TRBJ1-2,TGTGCCAGTAGACATACGATTGGCTACACCTTC,CASRHTIGYTF